These 27 T cell receptor beta chains were sequenced from one sample in a study of blood T cell repertoires in COVID-19 (dated by TCRdb to the early 2020s). Libraries were prepared through the immunoSEQ multiplex PCR assay. TCRdb's version of the immuneACCESS table is confined to in-frame rearrangements and falls short of the full clone set. An unresolved V gene accounts for under half of the shortfall where checked; the remainder is of unknown origin. For this sample there are about 260,000 clones; around 84% appear just once. Under 4.5% of the sample is held by the ten biggest clonotypes. Specimen: PBMCs or T cells enriched from blood (not recorded which). The receptors derive from a man aged 25 to 40 with acute COVID-19.

This chain uses TRBV7-2 with TRBJ2-5; D ambiguous. V was cut by 5 bases and J by 1 base, with 2 bases left in between. This CDR3 region has 11 residues. Germline V CDR1 and CDR2: SGHTA, FQGNSA. The CDR3 loop is CASSRQETQYF. The CDR3 nucleotides read TGTGCCAGCAGCCGCCAAGAGACCCAGTACTTC.

CDR3 sequence: CASIRDRAGNTIYF. CDR3 coding DNA: TGTGCCAGCATTCGGGACAGGGCTGGAAACACCATATATTTT. V and J are TRBV28 and TRBJ1-3; 9 positions agree with TRBD1. The V gene end was trimmed by 7 bases and the J gene end by 2 bases; junction bases not matched to a gene: 3. The germline CDR1 and CDR2 sequences are MDHEN and SYDVKM. The CDR3 is made up of 14 amino acids.

This chain links TRBV29-1 with TRBJ2-3, with 12 bases fitting TRBD2. Germline CDR1 reads SQVTM; CDR2 reads ANQGSEA. The CDR3 is made up of 16 amino acids. V lost 4 bases to trimming and J lost 3 bases; unmatched junction nucleotides: 8. In DNA, the CDR3 is TGCAGCGTTGTGTCTAGCGGGAGGGGAATTACAGATACGCAGTATTTT. This translates into CSVVSSGRGITDTQYF.

The rearrangement joins TRBV9 to TRBJ2-1; TRBD1 is a possible D gene (6 bases). Trimming stripped 3 bases from V and 5 bases from J, with 15 bases between. This CDR3 region has 15 residues. Germline CDR1 SGDLS, CDR2 YYNGEE. CDR3: CASSAPGTHNNEQFF. For the CDR3, the DNA is TGTGCCAGCAGCGCCCCCGGGACACACAACAATGAGCAGTTCTTC.

The table lists this clone with a count of one. CDR3: CASRLRQSYEQYV. The CDR3, as DNA: TGTGCCAGCAGACTTCGACAGTCGTACGAGCAGTACGTC. This chain links TRBV27 with TRBJ2-7, with D maybe TRBD1 (5 bases). The CDR3 consists of 13 residues. The ends were cut back, 6 bases at V and 4 bases at J, with 13 bases in the middle. Germline V gene data show CDR1 as MNHEY and CDR2 as SMNVEV (reference sequence).

This clone has a single count. This chain links TRBV7-8 with TRBJ2-7; the D gene is possibly TRBD1 (5 bases). Deletions cut 1 base from V and 2 bases from J, with 15 bases between. Germline CDR1 SGHVS, CDR2 FQNEAQ. The CDR3 has 16 amino acids. The CDR3 sequence: CASSLDWGQVTYEQYV. The CDR3 nucleotides read TGTGCCAGCAGCTTAGATTGGGGCCAAGTAACCTACGAGCAGTACGTC.

This clone showed up just a few times. This sequence joins TRBV29-1 and TRBJ2-5; D is perhaps TRBD2 (6 bases). Trimming took 4 bases from V and 4 from J, leaving 10 bases between them. The CDR3 has 12 amino acids. Per the germline V gene, CDR1 is SQVTM and CDR2 is ANQGSEA. The CDR3 sequence is CSVVFSGETQYF. For the CDR3, the DNA is TGCAGCGTTGTATTTAGCGGAGAGACCCAGTACTTC.

The chain joins TRBV12-3 or TRBV12-4 to TRBJ2-1; maybe TRBD2 (5 bases). V was pared by 2 bases and J by 9 bases, with 8 bases between. The CDR3 covers 12 residues. This CDR3 is CASSLHGGEQFF. DNA for the CDR3: TGTGCCAGCAGTTTACATGGAGGTGAGCAGTTCTTC.

The CDR3 here is CASSVGPGGSNQPQHF. The DNA of the CDR3 is TGTGCCAGCAGCGTTGGCCCAGGGGGTAGCAATCAGCCCCAGCATTTT. The chain has TRBV9 and TRBJ1-5; TRBD1 matches at 7 bases. The CDR3 sequence is 16 residues long. V shed 2 bases and J 0 bases; nucleotides not matched to a gene: 5. Germline V gene lookup returns CDR1 SGDLS and CDR2 YYNGEE.

The chain couples TRBV7-9 to TRBJ1-2; TRBD1 matches at 12 bases. V lost 5 bases, J lost 5 bases, and 9 bases stayed unmatched. Germline assignment: CDR1 SEHNR and CDR2 FQNEAQ (reference sequence). This CDR3 contains 16 residues. The CDR3 is CASSQKGTGGNYGYTF. The CDR3 region has the DNA TGTGCCAGCAGCCAAAAGGGGACAGGGGGCAATTATGGCTACACCTTC.

The chain employs TRBV6-1 and TRBJ2-5, with a weak D call TRBD1 (6 bases). The germline V gene encodes CDR1 MNHNS and CDR2 SASEGT. The CDR3 loop spans 13 amino acids. Trimming cost V 1 base and J 4 bases, with 7 bases left between them. This CDR3 is CASSEVRGETQYF. The CDR3 DNA reads as TGTGCCAGCAGTGAAGTCAGGGGAGAGACCCAGTACTTC.

In this sample, this clone turned up a few times. V usage is TRBV11-3 and J usage is TRBJ2-3; 8 bases are shared with TRBD1. Unmatched junction bases numbered 5, after V lost 2 bases and J lost 4 bases. The CDR3 consists of 15 residues. CDR1 SGHNT and CDR2 YENEEA come from the germline V gene. CDR3 sequence (DNA): TGTGCCAGCAGCTTATCTCGGACAGGGCCAGATACGCAGTATTTT. It encodes CASSLSRTGPDTQYF.

The chain joins TRBV18 to TRBJ2-2; tentative D call: TRBD1 (5 bases). The CDR3 runs to 17 residues. Germline CDR1 reads KGHSH; CDR2 reads LQKENI. V was clipped by 1 base and J by 0 bases, with 12 bases between them. The CDR3 region is CASSPRDRLANTGELFF. The CDR3 nucleotides read TGTGCCAGCTCACCACGTGACAGACTCGCGAACACCGGGGAGCTGTTTTTT.

This chain joins TRBV19 and TRBJ1-1; the D gene is possibly TRBD1 (5 bases). Germline values: CDR1 LNHDA, CDR2 SQIVND (reference sequence). The CDR3 totals 13 residues. V shed 3 bases and J shed 4 bases, with 9 bases lying between them. The CDR3 loop reads CASSIRQPTEAFF. The CDR3 DNA reads TGTGCCAGTAGTATCAGACAGCCCACTGAAGCTTTCTTT. The variable domain in full, completed from reference TRBV19 and TRBJ1-1, reads DGGITQSPKYLFRKEGQNVTLSCEQNLNHDAMYWYRQDPGQGLRLIYYSQIVNDFQKGDIAEGYSVSREKKESFPLTVTSAQKNPTAFYLCASSIRQPTEAFFGQGTRLTVV.

The chain joins TRBV11-2 to TRBJ2-3; D not resolved. With 6 bases removed from V and 2 bases from J, the gap between germline ends came to 6 bases. This CDR3 spans 12 amino acids. Per germline, CDR1 SGHAT and CDR2 FQNNGV. The CDR3 DNA follows: TGTGCCAGCAGTGAGCACACAGATACGCAGTATTTT. The encoded protein is CASSEHTDTQYF. Using reference TRBV11-2 and TRBJ2-3 for the parts outside the CDR3, the full variable domain is EAGVAQSPRYKIIEKRQSVAFWCNPISGHATLYWYQQILGQGPKLLIQFQNNGVVDDSQLPKDRFSAERLKGVDSTLKIQPAKLEDSAVYLCASSEHTDTQYFGPGTRLTVL.

The chain has TRBV11-2 and TRBJ2-2; a possible D gene is TRBD2 (5 bases). The V end lost 7 bases, the J end lost 5 bases, and 17 bases lay between the germline ends. The CDR3 is made up of 15 amino acids. Germline V lookup: CDR1 SGHAT, CDR2 FQNNGV. The CDR3 DNA follows: TGTGCCAGCACCTCCGGGGTTGGGATTACCGGGGAGCTGTTTTTT. Amino acid sequence: CASTSGVGITGELFF.

The chain uses TRBV6-5 and TRBJ1-4; D remains unclear. CDR1 is MNHEY, CDR2 SVGAGI, per germline. Trimming took off 2 bases at V and 6 bases at J, with 13 bases between the two ends. The CDR3 has 15 residues. CDR3 coding DNA: TGTGCCAGCAGTTACGGCGGCCCCGCAGATGAAAAACTGTTTTTT. Translation: CASSYGGPADEKLFF.

This clone was seen only once. The chain carries TRBV4-3 and TRBJ2-1, with 9 bases matching TRBD2. The germline gives CDR1 LGHNA, CDR2 YSLEER. The CDR3 length is 15 residues. V shed 0 bases, J shed 7 bases, and the junction held 4 bases outside the gene matches. CDR3 protein: CASSQDAGLANEQFF. CDR3 coding DNA: TGCGCCAGCAGCCAAGATGCGGGACTAGCAAATGAGCAGTTCTTC.

The CDR3 protein is CASSDPAHRQDGYTF. CDR3 coding DNA: TGTGCCAGCAGTGATCCTGCCCATAGACAGGATGGCTACACCTTC. The chain carries TRBV6-1 and TRBJ1-2; D possibly corresponds to TRBD1 (6 bases). Germline assignment: CDR1 MNHNS and CDR2 SASEGT. CDR3 size: 15 residues. V lost 3 bases, J lost 6 bases, and 17 bases lay in between.

The J gene is TRBJ1-2, the V gene TRBV11-2, with a weak D call TRBD1 (5 bases). Looked up from germline, CDR1 is SGHAT and CDR2 is FQNNGV. V lost 5 bases to trimming and J lost 2 bases, with 9 bases between them. The CDR3 has 13 residues. CDR3 coding DNA: TGTGCCAGCAGCCCACAGGAGAACTATGGCTACACCTTC. Its protein is CASSPQENYGYTF.

This chain links TRBV10-1 with TRBJ1-5; perhaps TRBD1 as D (5 bases). V was cut by 4 bases and J by 7 bases, with 11 bases left in between. The CDR3 is 13 amino acids. CDR1 is WNHNN, CDR2 SYGVQD, per germline (reference sequence). The CDR3 sequence is CASSADSGQPQHF. In nucleotides, the CDR3 is TGCGCCAGCAGTGCCGACAGTGGCCAGCCCCAGCATTTT.

J is TRBJ2-5 and V is TRBV28; D is undetermined. V lost 7 bases, J lost 4 bases, and 19 bases lay in between. Germline lookup yields CDR1 MDHEN and CDR2 SYDVKM. This CDR3 is 15 amino acids long. CDR3 residues: CASTHRSGGPETQYF. The CDR3 DNA sequence: TGTGCCAGCACCCATCGTTCCGGTGGTCCAGAGACCCAGTACTTC.

This sequence joins TRBV7-9 and TRBJ1-4; a weak D match, TRBD1 (6 bases). The CDR3 has 17 amino acids. The ends were cut back, 1 base at V and 5 bases at J, with 17 bases in the middle. CDR1 SEHNR and CDR2 FQNEAQ come from the germline V gene (reference sequence). The CDR3 sequence is CASSLGRNGRGNEKLFF. The CDR3, as DNA: TGTGCCAGCAGCTTAGGCCGGAATGGCAGGGGAAATGAAAAACTGTTTTTT.

V is TRBV29-1 and J is TRBJ2-2; 8 bases are a match to TRBD1. J lost 5 bases, V lost 0 bases, and 8 bases had no gene match. The germline gives CDR1 SQVTM, CDR2 ANQGSEA. CDR3 length equals 16 residues. CDR3 bases: TGCAGCGTTGAAGATCAGGGGGCCCGGGGGACCGGGGAGCTGTTTTTT. Its protein is CSVEDQGARGTGELFF.

The count of this clone is one. The chain has TRBV7-2 and TRBJ1-3; D might be TRBD1 (6 bases). V was shortened by 3 bases and J by 0 bases, with 12 bases between the two germline ends. CDR3 length: 16 amino acids. Germline V gene data show CDR1 as SGHTA and CDR2 as FQGNSA. The CDR3 bases are TGTGCCAGCAGCTTTGGGGGCAGGAGCTCTGGAAACACCATATATTTT. It yields the protein CASSFGGRSSGNTIYF.

The rearrangement links TRBV9 to TRBJ1-6; no firm D call. Trimming pared 0 bases from V and 6 bases from J, leaving 4 bases between. The CDR3 runs to 13 residues. Germline CDR1 and CDR2: SGDLS and YYNGEE. CDR3 nucleotides: TGTGCCAGCAGCGTAGTGAGTAATTCACCCCTCCACTTT. Translating it yields CASSVVSNSPLHF.

The chain couples TRBV21-1 to TRBJ2-1; the table's D gene call, TRBD2, was not cross checked with the DNA. TRBV21-1 is designated a pseudogene. There are 16 residues in the CDR3. CDR3 in amino acids: CATVKGGSSSYNEQFF. The CDR3 nucleotides read TGTGCCACCGTCAAAGGCGGTAGTAGCTCCTACAATGAGCAGTTCTTC.